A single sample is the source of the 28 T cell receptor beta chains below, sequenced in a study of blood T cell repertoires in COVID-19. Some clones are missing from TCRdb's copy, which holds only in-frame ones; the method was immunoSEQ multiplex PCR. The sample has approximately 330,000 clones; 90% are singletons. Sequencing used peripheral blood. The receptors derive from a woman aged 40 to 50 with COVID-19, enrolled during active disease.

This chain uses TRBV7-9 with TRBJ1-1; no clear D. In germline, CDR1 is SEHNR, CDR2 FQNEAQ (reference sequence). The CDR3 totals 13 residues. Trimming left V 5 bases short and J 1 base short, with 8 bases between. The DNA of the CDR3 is TGTGCCAGCAGCCAAACGGGGAACACTGAAGCTTTCTTT. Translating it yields CASSQTGNTEAFF.

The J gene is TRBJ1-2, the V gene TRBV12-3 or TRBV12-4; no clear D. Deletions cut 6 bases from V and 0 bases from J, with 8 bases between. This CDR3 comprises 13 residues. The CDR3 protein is CASSPGSNYGYTF. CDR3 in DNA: TGTGCCAGCAGCCCGGGGTCTAACTATGGCTACACCTTC.

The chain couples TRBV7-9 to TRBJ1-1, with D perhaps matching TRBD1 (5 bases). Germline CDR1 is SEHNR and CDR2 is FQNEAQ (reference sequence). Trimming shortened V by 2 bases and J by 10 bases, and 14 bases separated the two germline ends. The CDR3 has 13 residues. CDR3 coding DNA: TGTGCCAGCAGCTTAACGGTGCCCGGGGGAGCTTTCTTT. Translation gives CASSLTVPGGAFF.

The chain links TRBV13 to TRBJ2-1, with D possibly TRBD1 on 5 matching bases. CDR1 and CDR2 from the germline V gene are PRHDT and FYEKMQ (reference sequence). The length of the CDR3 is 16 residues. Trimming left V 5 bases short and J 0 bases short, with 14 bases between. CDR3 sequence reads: CASSLRQTLSYNEQFF. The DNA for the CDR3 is TGTGCCAGCAGCCTGAGACAGACACTCTCCTACAATGAGCAGTTCTTC.

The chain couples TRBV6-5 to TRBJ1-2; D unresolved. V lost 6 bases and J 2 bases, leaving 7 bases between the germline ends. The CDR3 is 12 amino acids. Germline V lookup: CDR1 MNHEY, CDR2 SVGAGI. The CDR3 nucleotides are TGTGCCAGCAGCCCGAGAAACTATGGCTACACCTTC. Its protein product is CASSPRNYGYTF.

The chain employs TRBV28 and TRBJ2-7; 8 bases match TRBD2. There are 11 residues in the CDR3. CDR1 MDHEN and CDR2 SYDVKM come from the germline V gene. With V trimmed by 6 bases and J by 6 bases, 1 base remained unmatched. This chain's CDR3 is CASSRGGEQYF. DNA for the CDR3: TGTGCCAGCAGCCGGGGGGGCGAGCAGTACTTC.

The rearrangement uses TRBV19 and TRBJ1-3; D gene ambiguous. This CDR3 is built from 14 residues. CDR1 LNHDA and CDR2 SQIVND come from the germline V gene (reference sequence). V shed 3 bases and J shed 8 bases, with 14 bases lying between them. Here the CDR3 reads CASSILSSSDTIYF. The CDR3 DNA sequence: TGTGCCAGTAGTATCCTATCTTCGTCGGACACCATATATTTT. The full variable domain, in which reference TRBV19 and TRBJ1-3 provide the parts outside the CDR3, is DGGITQSPKYLFRKEGQNVTLSCEQNLNHDAMYWYRQDPGQGLRLIYYSQIVNDFQKGDIAEGYSVSREKKESFPLTVTSAQKNPTAFYLCASSILSSSDTIYFGEGSWLTVV.

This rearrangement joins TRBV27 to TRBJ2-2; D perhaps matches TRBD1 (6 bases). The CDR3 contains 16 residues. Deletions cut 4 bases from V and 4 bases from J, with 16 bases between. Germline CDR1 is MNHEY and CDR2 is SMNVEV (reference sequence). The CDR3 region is CASSSATGISTGELFF. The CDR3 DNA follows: TGTGCCAGCAGTTCAGCGACAGGCATTAGCACCGGGGAGCTGTTTTTT.

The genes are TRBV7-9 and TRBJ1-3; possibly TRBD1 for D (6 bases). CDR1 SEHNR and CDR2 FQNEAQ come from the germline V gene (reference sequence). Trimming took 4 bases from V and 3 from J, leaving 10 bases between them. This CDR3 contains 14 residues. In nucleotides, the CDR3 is TGTGCCAGCAGCTCTACAGGGTTTGGAAACACCATATATTTT. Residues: CASSSTGFGNTIYF.

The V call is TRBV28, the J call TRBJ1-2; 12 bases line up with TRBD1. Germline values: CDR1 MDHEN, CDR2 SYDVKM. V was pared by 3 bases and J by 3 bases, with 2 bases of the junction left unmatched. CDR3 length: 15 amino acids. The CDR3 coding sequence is TGTGCCAGCAGTTTTGGGGACAGGGGGCACTATGGCTACACCTTC. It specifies CASSFGDRGHYGYTF.

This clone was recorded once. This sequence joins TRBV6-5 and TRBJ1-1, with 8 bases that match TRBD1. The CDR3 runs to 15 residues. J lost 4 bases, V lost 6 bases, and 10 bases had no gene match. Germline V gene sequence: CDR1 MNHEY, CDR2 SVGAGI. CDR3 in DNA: TGTGCCAGCAGACCCCCGGACAGGGTGGGCACTGAAGCTTTCTTT. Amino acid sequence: CASRPPDRVGTEAFF.

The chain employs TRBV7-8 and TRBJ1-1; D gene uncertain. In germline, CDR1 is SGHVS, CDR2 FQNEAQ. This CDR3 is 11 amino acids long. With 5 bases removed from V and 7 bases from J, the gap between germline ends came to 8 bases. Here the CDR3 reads CASSHGSEAFF. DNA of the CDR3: TGTGCCAGCAGCCACGGGAGTGAAGCTTTCTTT.

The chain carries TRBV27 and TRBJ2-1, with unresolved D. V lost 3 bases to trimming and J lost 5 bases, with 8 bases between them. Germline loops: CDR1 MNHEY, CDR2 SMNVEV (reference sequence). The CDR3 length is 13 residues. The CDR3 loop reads CASSFTNNNEQFF. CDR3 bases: TGTGCCAGCAGTTTCACGAACAACAATGAGCAGTTCTTC.

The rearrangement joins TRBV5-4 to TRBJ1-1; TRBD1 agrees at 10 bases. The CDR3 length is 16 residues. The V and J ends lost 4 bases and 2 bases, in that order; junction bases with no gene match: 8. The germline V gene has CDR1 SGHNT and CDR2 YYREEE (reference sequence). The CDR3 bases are TGTGCCAGCAGCGAGGGACAGGGGCCCATAAACACTGAAGCTTTCTTT. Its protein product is CASSEGQGPINTEAFF.

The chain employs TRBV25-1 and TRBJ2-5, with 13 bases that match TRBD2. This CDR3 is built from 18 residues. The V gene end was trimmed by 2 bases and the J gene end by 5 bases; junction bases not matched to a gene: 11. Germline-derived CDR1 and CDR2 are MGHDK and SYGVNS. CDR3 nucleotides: TGTGCCAGCAGTGAACTAGGACTAGCGGGGGTTGGGCGGGAGACCCAGTACTTC. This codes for CASSELGLAGVGRETQYF.

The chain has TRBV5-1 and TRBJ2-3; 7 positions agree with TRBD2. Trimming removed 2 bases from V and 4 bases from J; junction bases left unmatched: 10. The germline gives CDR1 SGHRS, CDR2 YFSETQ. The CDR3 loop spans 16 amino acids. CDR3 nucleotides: TGCGCCAGCAGCTTTCGCTCCAGCGGGGCCCCAGATACGCAGTATTTT. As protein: CASSFRSSGAPDTQYF.

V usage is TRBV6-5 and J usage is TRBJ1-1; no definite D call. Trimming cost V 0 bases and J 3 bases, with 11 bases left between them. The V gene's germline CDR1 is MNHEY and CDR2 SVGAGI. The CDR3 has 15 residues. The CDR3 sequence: CASSYSRDGDTEAFF. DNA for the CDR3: TGTGCCAGCAGTTACTCGAGGGATGGGGACACTGAAGCTTTCTTT.

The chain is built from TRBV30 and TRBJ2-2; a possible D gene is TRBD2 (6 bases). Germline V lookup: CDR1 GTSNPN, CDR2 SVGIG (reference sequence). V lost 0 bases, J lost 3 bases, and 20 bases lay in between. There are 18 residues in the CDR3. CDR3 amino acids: CAWSVPFGLLGDTGELFF. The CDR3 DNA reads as TGTGCCTGGAGTGTACCGTTCGGACTACTAGGGGACACCGGGGAGCTGTTTTTT. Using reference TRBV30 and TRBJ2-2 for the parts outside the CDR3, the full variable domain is SQTIHQWPATLVQPVGSPLSLECTVEGTSNPNLYWYRQAAGRGLQLLFYSVGIGQISSEVPQNLSASRPQDRQFILSSKKLLLSDSGFYLCAWSVPFGLLGDTGELFFGEGSRLTVL.

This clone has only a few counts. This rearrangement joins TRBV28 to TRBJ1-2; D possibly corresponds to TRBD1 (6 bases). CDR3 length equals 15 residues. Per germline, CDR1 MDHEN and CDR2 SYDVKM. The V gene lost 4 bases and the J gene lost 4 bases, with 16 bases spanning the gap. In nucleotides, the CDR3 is TGTGCCAGCAGTTCCGGACAGTCAAGTTCCTATGGCTACACCTTC. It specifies CASSSGQSSSYGYTF.

The CDR3: CASSQGQPGEQYF. CDR3 bases: TGCGCCAGCAGCCAGGGACAGCCGGGAGAGCAGTACTTC. The chain uses TRBV4-3 and TRBJ2-7; 7 bases fit TRBD1. In germline, CDR1 is LGHNA, CDR2 YSLEER. This CDR3 comprises 13 residues. V gave up 3 bases and J gave up 7 bases; unmatched junction bases: 6.

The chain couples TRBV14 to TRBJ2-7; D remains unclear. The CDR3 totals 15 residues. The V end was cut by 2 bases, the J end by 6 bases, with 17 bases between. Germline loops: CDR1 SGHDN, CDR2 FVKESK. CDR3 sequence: CASSQRDWVGSEQYF. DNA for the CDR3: TGTGCCAGCAGCCAAAGAGACTGGGTCGGAAGCGAGCAGTACTTC.

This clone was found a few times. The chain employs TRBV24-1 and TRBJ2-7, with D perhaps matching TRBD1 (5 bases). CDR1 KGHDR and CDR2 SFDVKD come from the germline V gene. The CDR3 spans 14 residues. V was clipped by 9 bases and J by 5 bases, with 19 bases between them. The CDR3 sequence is CATSLRATFDEQYF. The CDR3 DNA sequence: TGTGCCACCTCCCTCAGGGCTACCTTCGACGAGCAGTACTTC.

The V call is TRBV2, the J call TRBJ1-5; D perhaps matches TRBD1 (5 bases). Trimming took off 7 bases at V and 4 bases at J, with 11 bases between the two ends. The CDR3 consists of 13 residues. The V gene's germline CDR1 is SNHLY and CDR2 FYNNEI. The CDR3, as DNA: TGTGCCAGCATGGGACTGTTAAATCAGCCCCAGCATTTT. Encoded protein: CASMGLLNQPQHF.

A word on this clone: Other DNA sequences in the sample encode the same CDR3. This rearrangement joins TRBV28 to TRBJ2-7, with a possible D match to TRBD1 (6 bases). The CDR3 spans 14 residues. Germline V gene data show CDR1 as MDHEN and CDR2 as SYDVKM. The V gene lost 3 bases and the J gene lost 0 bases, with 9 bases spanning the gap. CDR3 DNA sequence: TGTGCCAGCAGTTTCACAGGGAGCTCCTACGAGCAGTACTTC. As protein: CASSFTGSSYEQYF. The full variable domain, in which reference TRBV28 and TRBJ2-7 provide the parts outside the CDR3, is DVKVTQSSRYLVKRTGEKVFLECVQDMDHENMFWYRQDPGLGLRLIYFSYDVKMKEKGDIPEGYSVSREKKERFSLILESASTNQTSMYLCASSFTGSSYEQYFGPGTRLTVT.

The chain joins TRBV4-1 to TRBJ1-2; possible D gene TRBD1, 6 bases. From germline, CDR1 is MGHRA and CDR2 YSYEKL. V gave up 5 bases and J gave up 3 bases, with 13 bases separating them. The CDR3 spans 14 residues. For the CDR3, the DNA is TGCGCCAGCAGCAGGGTAGAGGGGGACTATGGCTACACCTTC. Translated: CASSRVEGDYGYTF.

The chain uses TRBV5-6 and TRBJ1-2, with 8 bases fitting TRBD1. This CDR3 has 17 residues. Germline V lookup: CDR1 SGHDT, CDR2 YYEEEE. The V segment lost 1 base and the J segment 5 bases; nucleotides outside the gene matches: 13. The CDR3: CASSLRTGPPGPYGYTF. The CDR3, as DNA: TGTGCCAGCAGCTTGAGGACAGGGCCCCCGGGACCTTATGGCTACACCTTC.

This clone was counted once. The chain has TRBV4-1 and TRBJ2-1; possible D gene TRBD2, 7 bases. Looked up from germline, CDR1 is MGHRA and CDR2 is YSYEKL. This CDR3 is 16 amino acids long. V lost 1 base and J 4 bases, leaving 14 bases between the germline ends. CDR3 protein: CASSQGLGGPYNEQFF. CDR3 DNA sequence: TGCGCCAGCAGCCAAGGGTTGGGGGGGCCATACAATGAGCAGTTCTTC.

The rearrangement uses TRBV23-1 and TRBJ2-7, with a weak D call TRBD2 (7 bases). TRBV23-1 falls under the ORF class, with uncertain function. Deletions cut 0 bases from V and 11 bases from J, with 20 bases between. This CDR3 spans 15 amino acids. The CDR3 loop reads CASSQSRQWGGLKYF. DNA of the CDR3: TGCGCCAGCAGTCAATCCCGTCAATGGGGGGGGCTAAAGTACTTC.